The TCR beta chain under discussion was sequenced for a study of blood T cells in healthy people across ages. The study, taken as a whole, reports: The recorded TCR beta diversity per million T cells decreased in a roughly linear manner with age. Without sorted subsets, naive and antigen-experienced compartments could not be conclusively compared. Versus aged donors, long-lived donors had higher diversity and more naive CD4+ cells.

A second PCR of roughly 7 to 11 cycles used a sample-barcoded 5' primer and a J-beta primer mix. Every single cDNA molecule received a tag from a template-switch adaptor with 12 random nucleotides. MiXCR, run by TCRdb on the 5' RACE reads, gives a single entry per CDR3 protein. Among about 730,000 distinct CDR3 sequences listed, roughly 41% were seen once. The junction had 2 bases not matched to a gene; V was cut back by 7 bases and J by 5 bases. Germline V lookup: CDR1 SQVTM, CDR2 ANQGSEA. This CDR3 is built from 12 residues. Ten or more counts support this clonotype. The antigen is unknown. The rearrangement uses TRBV29-1 and TRBJ1-4; 9 bases agree with TRBD1. This TCR was sampled from a woman aged 60-75 years in good health. Sequencing was done on a sample of blood. CDR3 in DNA: TGCAGCGCCGGGACAGGGAATGAAAAACTGTTTTTT. It translates to CSAGTGNEKLFF.